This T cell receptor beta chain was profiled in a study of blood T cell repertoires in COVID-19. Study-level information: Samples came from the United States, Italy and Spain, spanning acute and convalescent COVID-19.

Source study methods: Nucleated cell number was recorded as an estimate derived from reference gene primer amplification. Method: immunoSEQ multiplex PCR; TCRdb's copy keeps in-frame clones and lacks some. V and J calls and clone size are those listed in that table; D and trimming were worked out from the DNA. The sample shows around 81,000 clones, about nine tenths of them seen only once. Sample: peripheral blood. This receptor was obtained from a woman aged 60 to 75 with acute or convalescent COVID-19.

CDR3 sequence reads: CASSPRRAGAHNEQFF. The CDR3 DNA is TGTGCCAGCAGTCCCCGGCGAGCGGGGGCGCACAATGAGCAGTTCTTC. The chain recombines TRBV27 with TRBJ2-1; 8 positions match TRBD2. Per the germline V gene, CDR1 is MNHEY and CDR2 is SMNVEV (reference sequence). This CDR3 is 16 amino acids long. The V segment lost 5 bases and the J segment 5 bases; nucleotides outside the gene matches: 11.